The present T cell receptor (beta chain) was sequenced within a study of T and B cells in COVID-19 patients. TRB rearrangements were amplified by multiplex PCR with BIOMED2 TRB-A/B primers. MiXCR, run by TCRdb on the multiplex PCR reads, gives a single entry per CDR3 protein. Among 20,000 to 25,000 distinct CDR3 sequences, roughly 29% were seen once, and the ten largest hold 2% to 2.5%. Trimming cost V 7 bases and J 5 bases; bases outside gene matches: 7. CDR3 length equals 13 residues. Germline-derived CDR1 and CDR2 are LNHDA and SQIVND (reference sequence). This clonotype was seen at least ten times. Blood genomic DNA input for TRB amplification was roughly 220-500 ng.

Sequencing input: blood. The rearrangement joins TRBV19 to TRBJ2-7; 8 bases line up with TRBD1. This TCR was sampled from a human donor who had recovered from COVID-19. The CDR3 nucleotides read TGTGCCAGTAACAGGGGACAGGACGACGAGCAGTACTTC. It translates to CASNRGQDDEQYF.